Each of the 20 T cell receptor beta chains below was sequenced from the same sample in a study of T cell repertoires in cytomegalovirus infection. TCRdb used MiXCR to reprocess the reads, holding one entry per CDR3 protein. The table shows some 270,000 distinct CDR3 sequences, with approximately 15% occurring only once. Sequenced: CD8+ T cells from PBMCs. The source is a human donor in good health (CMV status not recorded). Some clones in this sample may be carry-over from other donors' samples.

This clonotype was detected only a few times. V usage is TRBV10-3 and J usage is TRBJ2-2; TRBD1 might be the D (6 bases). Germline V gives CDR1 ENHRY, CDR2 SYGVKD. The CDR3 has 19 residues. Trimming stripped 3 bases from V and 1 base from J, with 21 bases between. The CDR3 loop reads CAISENYGAATGNTGELFF. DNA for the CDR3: TGTGCCATCAGTGAAAATTACGGGGCGGCGACAGGGAACACCGGGGAGCTGTTTTTT.

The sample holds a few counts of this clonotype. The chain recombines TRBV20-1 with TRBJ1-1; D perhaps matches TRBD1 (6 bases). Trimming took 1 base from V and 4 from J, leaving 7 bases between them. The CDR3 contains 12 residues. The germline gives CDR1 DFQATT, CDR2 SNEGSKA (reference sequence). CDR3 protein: CSARARGTEAFF. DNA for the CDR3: TGCAGTGCTAGAGCCAGGGGCACTGAAGCTTTCTTT.

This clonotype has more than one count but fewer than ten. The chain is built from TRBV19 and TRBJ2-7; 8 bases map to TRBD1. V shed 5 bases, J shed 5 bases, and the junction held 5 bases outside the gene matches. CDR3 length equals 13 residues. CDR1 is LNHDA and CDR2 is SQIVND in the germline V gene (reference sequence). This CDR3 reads CASSSWTGNEQYF. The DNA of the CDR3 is TGTGCCAGTAGTTCGTGGACAGGGAACGAGCAGTACTTC.

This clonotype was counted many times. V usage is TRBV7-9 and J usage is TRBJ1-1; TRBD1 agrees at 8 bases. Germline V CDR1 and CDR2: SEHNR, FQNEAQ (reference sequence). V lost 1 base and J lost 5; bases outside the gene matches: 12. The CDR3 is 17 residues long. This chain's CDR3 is CASSLVGQDQPTTEAFF. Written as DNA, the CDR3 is TGTGCCAGCAGCTTAGTGGGACAGGACCAACCGACTACTGAAGCTTTCTTT.

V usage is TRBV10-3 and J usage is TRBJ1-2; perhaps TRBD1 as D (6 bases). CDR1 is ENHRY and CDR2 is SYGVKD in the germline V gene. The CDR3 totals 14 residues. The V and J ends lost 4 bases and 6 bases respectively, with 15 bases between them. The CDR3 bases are TGTGCCATCAGTGGAGACAGGATCTTGAATGGCTACACCTTC. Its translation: CAISGDRILNGYTF.

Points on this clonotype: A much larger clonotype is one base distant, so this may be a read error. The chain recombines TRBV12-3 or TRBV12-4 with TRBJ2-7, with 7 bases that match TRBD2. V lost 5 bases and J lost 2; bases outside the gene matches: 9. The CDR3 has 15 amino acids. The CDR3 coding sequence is TGTGCCAGCAGTCCACAAGCGGGGCCCCCCTACGAGCAGTACTTC. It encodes CASSPQAGPPYEQYF.

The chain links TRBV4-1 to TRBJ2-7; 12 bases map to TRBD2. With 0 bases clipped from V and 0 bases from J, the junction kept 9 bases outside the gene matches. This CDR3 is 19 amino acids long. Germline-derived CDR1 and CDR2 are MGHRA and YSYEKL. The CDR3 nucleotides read TGCGCCAGCAGCCAAGATGTTACTAGCGGGGGGTACCTCTCCTACGAGCAGTACTTC. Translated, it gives CASSQDVTSGGYLSYEQYF.

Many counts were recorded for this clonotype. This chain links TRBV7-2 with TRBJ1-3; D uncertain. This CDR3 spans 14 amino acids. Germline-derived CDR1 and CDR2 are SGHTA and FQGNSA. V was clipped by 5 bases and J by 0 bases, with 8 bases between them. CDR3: CASSPVTSGNTIYF. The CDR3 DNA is TGTGCCAGCAGCCCTGTCACCTCTGGAAACACCATATATTTT. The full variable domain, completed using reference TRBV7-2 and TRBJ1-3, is GAGVSQSPSNKVTEKGKDVELRCDPISGHTALYWYRQSLGQGLEFLIYFQGNSAPDKSGLPSDRFSAERTGGSVSTLTIQRTQQEDSAVYLCASSPVTSGNTIYFGEGSWLTVV.

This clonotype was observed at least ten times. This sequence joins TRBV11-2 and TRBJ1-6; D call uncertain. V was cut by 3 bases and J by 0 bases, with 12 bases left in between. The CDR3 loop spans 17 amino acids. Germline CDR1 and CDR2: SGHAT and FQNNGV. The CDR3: CASSFGSVSSYNSPLHF. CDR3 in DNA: TGTGCCAGCAGCTTTGGGAGCGTGAGCTCCTATAATTCACCCCTCCACTTT. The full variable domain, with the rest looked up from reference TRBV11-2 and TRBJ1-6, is EAGVAQSPRYKIIEKRQSVAFWCNPISGHATLYWYQQILGQGPKLLIQFQNNGVVDDSQLPKDRFSAERLKGVDSTLKIQPAKLEDSAVYLCASSFGSVSSYNSPLHFGNGTRLTVT.

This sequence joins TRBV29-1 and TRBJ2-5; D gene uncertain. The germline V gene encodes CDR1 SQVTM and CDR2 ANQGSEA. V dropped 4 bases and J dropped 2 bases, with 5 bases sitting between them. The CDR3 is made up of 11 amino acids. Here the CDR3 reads CSVAVQETQYF. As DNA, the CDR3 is TGCAGCGTTGCAGTTCAAGAGACCCAGTACTTC.

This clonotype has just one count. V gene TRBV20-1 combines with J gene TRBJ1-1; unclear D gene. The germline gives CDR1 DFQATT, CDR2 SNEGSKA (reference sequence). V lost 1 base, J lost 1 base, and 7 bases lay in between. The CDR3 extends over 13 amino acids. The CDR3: CSARVETNTEAFF. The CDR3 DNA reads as TGCAGTGCTAGAGTGGAGACGAACACTGAAGCTTTCTTT.

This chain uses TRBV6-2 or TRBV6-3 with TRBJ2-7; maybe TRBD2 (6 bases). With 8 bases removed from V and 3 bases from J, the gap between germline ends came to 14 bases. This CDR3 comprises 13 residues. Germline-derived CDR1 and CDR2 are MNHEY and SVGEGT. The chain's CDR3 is CASAAGEVYEQYF. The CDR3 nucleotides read TGTGCCAGCGCGGCCGGGGAGGTCTACGAGCAGTACTTC.

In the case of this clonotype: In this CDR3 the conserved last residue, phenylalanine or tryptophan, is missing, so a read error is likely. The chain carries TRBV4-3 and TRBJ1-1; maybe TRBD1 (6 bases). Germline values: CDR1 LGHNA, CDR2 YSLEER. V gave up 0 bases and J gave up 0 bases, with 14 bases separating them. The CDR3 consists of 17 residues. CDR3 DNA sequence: TGCGCCAGCAGCCAAGATCCAGCGGGGGCCATGAACACTGAAGCTTTCCTT. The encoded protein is CASSQDPAGAMNTEAFL.

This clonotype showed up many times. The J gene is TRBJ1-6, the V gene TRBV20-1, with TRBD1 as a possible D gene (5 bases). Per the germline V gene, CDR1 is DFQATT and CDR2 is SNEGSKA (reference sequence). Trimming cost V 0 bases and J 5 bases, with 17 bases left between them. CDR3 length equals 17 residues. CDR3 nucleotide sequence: TGCAGTGCTAGAGATACCAGAACGGGGACCGATAATTCACCCCTCCACTTT. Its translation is CSARDTRTGTDNSPLHF.

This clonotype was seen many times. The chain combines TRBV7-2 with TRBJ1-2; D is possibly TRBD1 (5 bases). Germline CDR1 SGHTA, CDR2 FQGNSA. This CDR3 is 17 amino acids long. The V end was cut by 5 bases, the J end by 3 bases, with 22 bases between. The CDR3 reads CASSQGVRADPYYGYTF. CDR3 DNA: TGTGCCAGCAGCCAAGGGGTCAGAGCGGACCCTTACTATGGCTACACCTTC.

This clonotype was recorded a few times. The CDR3 spells CASSLWIRGGGDNEQFF. The CDR3 region has the DNA TGTGCCAGCAGCTTATGGATTAGAGGGGGGGGAGACAATGAGCAGTTCTTC. This chain links TRBV11-2 with TRBJ2-1; tentatively, D is TRBD2 (7 bases). Germline-derived CDR1 and CDR2 are SGHAT and FQNNGV. The CDR3 is made up of 17 amino acids. V was clipped by 2 bases and J by 5 bases, with 19 bases between them.

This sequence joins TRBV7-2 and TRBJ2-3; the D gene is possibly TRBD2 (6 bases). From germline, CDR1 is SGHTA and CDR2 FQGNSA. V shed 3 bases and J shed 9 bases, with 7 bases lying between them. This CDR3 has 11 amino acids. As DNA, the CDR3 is TGTGCCAGCAGCTTGGGGAGGACGCAGTATTTT. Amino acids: CASSLGRTQYF.

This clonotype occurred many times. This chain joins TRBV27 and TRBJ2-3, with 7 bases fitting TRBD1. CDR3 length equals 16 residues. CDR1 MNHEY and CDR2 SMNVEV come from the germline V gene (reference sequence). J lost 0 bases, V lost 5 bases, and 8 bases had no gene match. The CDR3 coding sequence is TGTGCCAGCAGTACCAGACAGGGCCCTAGCACAGATACGCAGTATTTT. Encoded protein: CASSTRQGPSTDTQYF.

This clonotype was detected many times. The CDR3 loop reads CASTQRPSYTGELFF. CDR3 DNA: TGTGCCAGCACCCAGAGACCAAGTTACACCGGGGAGCTGTTTTTT. The chain carries TRBV7-6 and TRBJ2-2; D remains unclear. Trimming left V 7 bases short and J 3 bases short, with 15 bases between. CDR3 size: 15 residues. CDR1 is SGHVS and CDR2 is FNYEAQ in the germline V gene.

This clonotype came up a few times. CDR3 amino acids: CATKAGAQYF. The DNA of the CDR3 is TGTGCCACCAAGGCTGGGGCCCAGTACTTC. The chain couples TRBV2 to TRBJ2-5, with unresolved D. Germline CDR1 and CDR2: SNHLY and FYNNEI. The CDR3 is 10 amino acids. V gave up 10 bases and J gave up 9 bases, with 12 bases separating them. Looking up the rest from reference TRBV2 and TRBJ2-5 gives the full variable domain: EPEVTQTPSHQVTQMGQEVILRCVPISNHLYFYWYRQILGQKVEFLVSFYNNEISEKSEIFDDQFSVERPDGSNFTLKIRSTKLEDSAMYFCATKAGAQYFGPGTRLLVL.